This T cell receptor (beta chain) was captured in a study of T cell responses to AZD1222 COVID-19 vaccine. Study observations and caveats: Among vaccine-associated CD4 TCRs, coverage spanned spike, with dominance at 160-218 and 743-854. Only after the peak T cell response were repertoires sampled.

Germline V gene data show CDR1 as ENHRY and CDR2 as SYGVKD. This CDR3 region has 15 residues. Trimming shortened V by 2 bases and J by 4 bases, and 14 bases separated the two germline ends. As for this clone: Its specificity is unknown.

Method: immunoSEQ multiplex PCR; TCRdb's copy keeps in-frame clones and lacks some. The repertoire has tens of thousands of clones, about four fifths of them found once; the top ten carry approximately 25%. The chain is built from TRBV10-3 and TRBJ1-2; possible D gene TRBD1, 6 bases. The receptor was isolated from an adult who received the AZD1222 COVID-19 vaccine. Sequencing was performed on peripheral blood, taken 28 days after the second AZD1222 dose. CDR3 coding DNA: TGTGCCATCAGTGAGGAATATGGACAGTCCTATGGCTACACCTTC. Translating it yields CAISEEYGQSYGYTF.